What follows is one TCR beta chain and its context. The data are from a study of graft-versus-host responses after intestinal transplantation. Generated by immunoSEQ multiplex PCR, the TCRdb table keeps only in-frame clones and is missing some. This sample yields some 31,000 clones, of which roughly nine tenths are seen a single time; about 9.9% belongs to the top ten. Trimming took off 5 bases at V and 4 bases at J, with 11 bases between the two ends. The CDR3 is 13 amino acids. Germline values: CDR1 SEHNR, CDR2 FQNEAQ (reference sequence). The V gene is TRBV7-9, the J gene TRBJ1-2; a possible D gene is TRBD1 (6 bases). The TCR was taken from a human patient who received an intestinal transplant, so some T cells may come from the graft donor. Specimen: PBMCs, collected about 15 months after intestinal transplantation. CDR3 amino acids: CASSMDSFYGYTF. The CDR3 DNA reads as TGTGCCAGCAGCATGGACAGCTTCTATGGCTACACCTTC.